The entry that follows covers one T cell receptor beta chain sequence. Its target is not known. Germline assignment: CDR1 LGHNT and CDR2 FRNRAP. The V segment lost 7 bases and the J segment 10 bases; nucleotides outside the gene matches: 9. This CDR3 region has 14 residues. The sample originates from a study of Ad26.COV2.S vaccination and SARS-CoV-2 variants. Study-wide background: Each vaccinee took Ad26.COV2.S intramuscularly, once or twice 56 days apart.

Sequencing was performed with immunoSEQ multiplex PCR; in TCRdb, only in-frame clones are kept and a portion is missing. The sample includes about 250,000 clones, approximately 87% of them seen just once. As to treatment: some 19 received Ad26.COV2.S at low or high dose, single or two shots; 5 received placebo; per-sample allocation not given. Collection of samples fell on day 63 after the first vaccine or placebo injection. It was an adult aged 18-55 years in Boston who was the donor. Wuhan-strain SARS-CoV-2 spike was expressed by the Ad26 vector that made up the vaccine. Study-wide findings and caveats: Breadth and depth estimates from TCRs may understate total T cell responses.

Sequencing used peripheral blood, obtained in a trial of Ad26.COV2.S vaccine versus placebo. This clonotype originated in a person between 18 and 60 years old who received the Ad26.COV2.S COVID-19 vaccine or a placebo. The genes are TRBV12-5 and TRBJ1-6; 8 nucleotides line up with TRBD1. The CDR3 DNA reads TGTGCTAGTGCCTTAGGGCAGGGGGCATCACCCCTCCACTTT. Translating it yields CASALGQGASPLHF.